The clone carrying this T cell receptor beta chain turned up a few times. Antigen: not known. An end of the junction differs from the germline gene, which may be a read error. The entry originates in a study of T cells in Graves' hyperthyroidism and ophthalmopathy. Germline V gene lookup returns CDR1 SGHTA and CDR2 FQGNSA. The CDR3 is made up of 13 amino acids. Broader study findings: A model using 13 V-J features told ophthalmopathy apart from stable hyperthyroidism.

The CDR3 regions of TCR beta were amplified from RNA transcripts. Initially, a first-round RT-PCR of the TCR CDR3 employed the HTBI primer set. TCRdb re-called the multiplex PCR reads with MiXCR, one entry per CDR3 protein. The table records approximately 410,000 distinct CDR3 sequences, roughly 14% of them present only once. Clinical symptoms, serum thyroxine and TRAb, thyroid ultrasound and orbital computed tomography together formed the diagnostic basis. The gene calls are TRBV7-2 and TRBJ1-4; D gene ambiguous. This TCR derives from a man younger than 30 with Graves' ophthalmopathy. Material: blood. In DNA, the CDR3 is TGTGCCAGCAGCTTAGGAACTAATGAAAGACTGTTTTTT. Protein sequence: CASSLGTNERLFF.